Listed here is a single T cell receptor (beta chain). No cognate antigen has been identified for it. Qualities for individual bases were not recorded, and no much larger clone is one base off. Set within a cohort of healthcare workers in London, UK, this nested case-control study involved weekly PCR testing of nasopharyngeal swabs along with blood sampling. Healthcare workers were enrolled in the week of the UK lockdown, from 23 to 31 March 2020, and were followed every week for up to roughly 16 weeks. Library generation was performed with 5' RACE. The sequencer was a NextSeq 500. In the TCR library protocol, unique molecular identifiers were attached to individual cDNA molecules to correct for PCR bias and sequencing error. Both TCR alpha and beta chains were sequenced, and tight co-correlation was observed between alpha and beta sequence abundances in each sample. The published analysis was carried out like this. Decombinator V4 was used to perform V gene, J gene and CDR3 annotation of TCR sequences. TCRs were defined as expanded if a significant change between any two time points was detected under a Poisson model with p below 0.0001. TCR abundances were normalised to the total number of TCRs sequenced per sample and expressed as counts per million. VDJdb, accessed on 1 November 2021, was searched for TCRs annotated for CMV, EBV and SARS-CoV-2, and TCRs annotated for more than one antigen were excluded. TCRdb trimmed public reads at Q25 via fastp, called clones via MiXCR and kept in-frame beta chains. Every distinct CDR3 protein forms one entry, paired with its most common genes and DNA. The V and J calls here are based on TCRdb, not the publication. The sample data list 80,000 to 95,000 distinct CDR3 sequences, and 14% to 15% of these were observed just once. In total, the top ten clones hold less than 0.6% of the sample.

These data belong to a study of early T cells in non-severe SARS-CoV-2 infection (dated by TCRdb to the early 2020s). Notes on the research overall: Because TCR sequencing was done on bulk RNA from unsorted whole blood, the alpha and beta chains could not be paired.

Results the study describes overall, beyond this receptor: VDJdb matching was skewed toward anti-spike CD8 responses, so virus-specific expansions were likely underestimated and private and CD4 specificities were missed.

This sequence originates from an adult who was a healthcare worker with PCR-confirmed SARS-CoV-2 infection or an uninfected control (not recorded which). Sequenced: whole blood.

The DNA reads as follows: TGTGCCATCAGCCCAGGGGGCTACGAGCAGTACGTC. It codes for CAISPGGYEQYV. This sequence uses TRBV10-3 and TRBJ2-7; the central 7 bases match TRBD1. The CDR3 spans 12 residues, from the cysteine through the valine. The retained sequence is limited to the CDR3, 36 bases, with the frame set at the first base. As encoded in the germline V gene, CDR1 is ENHRY while CDR2 is SYGVKD. Trimming removed 6 bases from V and 3 bases from J; the gene matches leave 2 bases unexplained.